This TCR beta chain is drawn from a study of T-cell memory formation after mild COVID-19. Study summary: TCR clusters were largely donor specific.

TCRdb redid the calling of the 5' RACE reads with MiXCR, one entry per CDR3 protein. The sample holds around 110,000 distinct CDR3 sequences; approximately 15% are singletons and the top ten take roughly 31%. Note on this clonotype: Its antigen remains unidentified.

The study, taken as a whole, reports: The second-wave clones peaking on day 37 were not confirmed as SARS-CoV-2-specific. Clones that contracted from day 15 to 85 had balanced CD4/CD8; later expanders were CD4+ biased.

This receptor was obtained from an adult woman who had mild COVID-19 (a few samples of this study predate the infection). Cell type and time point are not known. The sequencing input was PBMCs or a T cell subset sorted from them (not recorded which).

CDR3 loop: CASSSGGQSNQPQHF. For the CDR3, the DNA is TGCGCCAGCAGTTCGGGGGGACAGAGCAATCAGCCCCAGCATTTT. The chain has TRBV5-1 and TRBJ1-5; 7 nucleotides agree with TRBD1. The CDR3 contains 15 residues. V lost 5 bases and J lost 1; bases outside the gene matches: 6. Looked up from germline, CDR1 is SGHRS and CDR2 is YFSETQ. Full variable domain (outside the CDR3, taken from reference TRBV5-1 and TRBJ1-5): KAGVTQTPRYLIKTRGQQVTLSCSPISGHRSVSWYQQTPGQGLQFLFEYFSETQRNKGNFPGRFSGRQFSNSRSEMNVSTLELGDSALYLCASSSGGQSNQPQHFGDGTRLSIL.